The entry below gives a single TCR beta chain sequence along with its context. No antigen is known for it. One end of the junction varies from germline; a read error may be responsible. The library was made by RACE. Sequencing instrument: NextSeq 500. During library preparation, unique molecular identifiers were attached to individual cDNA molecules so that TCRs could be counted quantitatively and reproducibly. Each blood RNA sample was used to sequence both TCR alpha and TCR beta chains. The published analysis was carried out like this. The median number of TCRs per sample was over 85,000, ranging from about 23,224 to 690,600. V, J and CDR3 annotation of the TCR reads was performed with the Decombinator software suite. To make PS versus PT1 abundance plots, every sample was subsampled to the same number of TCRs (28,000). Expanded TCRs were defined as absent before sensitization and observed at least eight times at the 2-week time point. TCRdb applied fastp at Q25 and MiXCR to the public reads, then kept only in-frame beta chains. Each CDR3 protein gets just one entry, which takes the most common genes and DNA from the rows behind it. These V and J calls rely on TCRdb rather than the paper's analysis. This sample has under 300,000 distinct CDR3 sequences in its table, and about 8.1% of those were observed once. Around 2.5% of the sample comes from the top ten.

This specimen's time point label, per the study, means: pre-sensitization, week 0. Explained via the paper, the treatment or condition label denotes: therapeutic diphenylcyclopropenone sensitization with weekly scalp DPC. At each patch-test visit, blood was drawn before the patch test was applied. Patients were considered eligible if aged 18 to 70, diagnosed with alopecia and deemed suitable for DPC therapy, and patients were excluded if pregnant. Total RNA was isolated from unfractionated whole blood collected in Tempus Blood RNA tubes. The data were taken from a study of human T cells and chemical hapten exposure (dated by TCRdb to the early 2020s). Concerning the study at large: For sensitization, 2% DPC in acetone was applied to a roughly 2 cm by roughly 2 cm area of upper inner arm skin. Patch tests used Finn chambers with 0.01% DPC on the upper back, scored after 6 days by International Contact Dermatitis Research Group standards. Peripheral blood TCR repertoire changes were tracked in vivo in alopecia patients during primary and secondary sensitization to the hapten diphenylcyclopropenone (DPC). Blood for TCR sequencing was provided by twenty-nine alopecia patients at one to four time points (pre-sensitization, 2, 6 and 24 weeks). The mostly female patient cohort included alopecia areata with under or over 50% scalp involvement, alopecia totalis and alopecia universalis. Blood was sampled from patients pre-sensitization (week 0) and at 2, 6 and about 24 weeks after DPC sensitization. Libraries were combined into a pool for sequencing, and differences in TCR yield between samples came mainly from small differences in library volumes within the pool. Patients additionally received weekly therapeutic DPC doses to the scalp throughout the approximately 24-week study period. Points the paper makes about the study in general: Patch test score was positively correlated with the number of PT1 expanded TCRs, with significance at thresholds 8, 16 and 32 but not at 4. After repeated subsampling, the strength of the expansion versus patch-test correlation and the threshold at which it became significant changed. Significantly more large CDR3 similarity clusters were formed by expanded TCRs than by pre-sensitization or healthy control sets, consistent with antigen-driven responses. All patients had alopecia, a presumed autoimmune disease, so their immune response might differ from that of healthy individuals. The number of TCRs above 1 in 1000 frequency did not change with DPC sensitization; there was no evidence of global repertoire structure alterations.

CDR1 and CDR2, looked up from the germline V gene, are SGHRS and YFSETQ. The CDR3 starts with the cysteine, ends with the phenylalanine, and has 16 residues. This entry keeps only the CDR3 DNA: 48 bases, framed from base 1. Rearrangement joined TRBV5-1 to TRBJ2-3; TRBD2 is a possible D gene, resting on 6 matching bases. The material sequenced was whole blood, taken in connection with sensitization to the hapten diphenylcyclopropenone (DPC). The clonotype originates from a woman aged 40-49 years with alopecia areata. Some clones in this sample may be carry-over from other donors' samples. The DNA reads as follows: TGCACCAGCAGCTTGTTTAACCGGGGGAGCACAGATACGCAGTATTTT. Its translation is CTSSLFNRGSTDTQYF.